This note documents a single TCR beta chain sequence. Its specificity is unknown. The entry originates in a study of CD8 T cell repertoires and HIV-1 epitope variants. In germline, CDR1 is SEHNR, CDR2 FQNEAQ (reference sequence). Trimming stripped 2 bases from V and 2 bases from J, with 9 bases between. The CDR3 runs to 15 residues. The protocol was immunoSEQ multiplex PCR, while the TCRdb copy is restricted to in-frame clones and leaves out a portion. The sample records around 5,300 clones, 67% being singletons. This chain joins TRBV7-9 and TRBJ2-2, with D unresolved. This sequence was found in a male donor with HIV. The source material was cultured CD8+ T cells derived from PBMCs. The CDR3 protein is CASSLTDFNTGELFF. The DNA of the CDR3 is TGTGCCAGCAGCTTAACAGATTTCAACACCGGGGAGCTGTTTTTT. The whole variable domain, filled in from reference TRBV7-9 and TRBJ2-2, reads DTGVSQNPRHKITKRGQNVTFRCDPISEHNRLYWYRQTLGQGPEFLTYFQNEAQLEKSRLLSDRFSAERPKGSFSTLEIQRTEQGDSAMYLCASSLTDFNTGELFFGEGSRLTVL.